Below are 13 T cell receptor beta chains sequenced from a single sample in a study of T cell repertoires in cytomegalovirus infection (dated by TCRdb to the late 2010s). Data came from an Illumina HiSeq 1500. TCRdb reworked the public reads: Q25 trimming with fastp, MiXCR clone assembly, productive beta chains retained. Rows are combined by CDR3 protein, so each entry shows the most common genes and DNA. In all, the sample holds approximately 700,000 distinct CDR3 sequences, and 35% to 45% of those were seen once. Of the sample, around 2.8% is held by the ten largest clones. Sequencing was done on a sample of PBMCs. These receptors originate from a human donor in good health (CMV status not recorded). Some clones in this sample may be carry-over from other donors' samples.

The chain has TRBV12-3 or TRBV12-4 and TRBJ1-6; weak D call: TRBD1 (6 bases). CDR3 size: 14 residues. V was clipped by 6 bases and J by 5 bases, with 11 bases between them. The CDR3 here is CASSPSGDNSPLHF. CDR3 bases: TGTGCCAGCAGCCCTTCAGGGGATAATTCACCCCTCCACTTT.

DNA for the CDR3: TGTGCCAGCCAAATCACAGGGGAAACTGAAGCTTTCTTT. Its translation is CASQITGETEAFF. V usage is TRBV7-6 and J usage is TRBJ1-1; 7 nucleotides agree with TRBD1. With 8 bases clipped from V and 5 bases from J, the junction kept 8 bases outside the gene matches. The length of the CDR3 is 13 residues. Germline loops: CDR1 SGHVS, CDR2 FNYEAQ.

This clonotype was seen only a few times. The chain recombines TRBV20-1 with TRBJ2-3, with TRBD2 matching 13 bases. Germline-derived CDR1 and CDR2 are DFQATT and SNEGSKA (reference sequence). V lost 0 bases and J lost 4; bases outside the gene matches: 7. The CDR3 extends over 17 amino acids. The CDR3 sequence is CSARDIRLAGGADTQYF. The CDR3 coding sequence is TGCAGTGCTAGAGATATTCGACTAGCGGGAGGTGCAGATACGCAGTATTTT.

This clonotype was counted a single time. The genes are TRBV19 and TRBJ1-1; D not resolved. V was trimmed by 5 bases and J by 4 bases, leaving 11 bases between them. The CDR3 length is 13 residues. CDR1 and CDR2 from the germline V gene are LNHDA and SQIVND (reference sequence). CDR3 amino acids: CASSGGRRTEAFF. The DNA of the CDR3 is TGTGCCAGTAGTGGCGGACGGCGCACTGAAGCTTTCTTT.

The rearrangement links TRBV5-1 to TRBJ2-1; D ambiguous. Between the trimmed V and J ends, which lost 0 bases and 0 bases, there was a span of 13 bases. The germline CDR1 and CDR2 sequences are SGHRS and YFSETQ. The CDR3 length is 17 residues. CDR3 nucleotides: TGCGCCAGCAGCTTGGCCGTCCTCGGCGGCTCCTACAATGAGCAGTTCTTC. Its protein is CASSLAVLGGSYNEQFF.

On this clonotype itself: Sequence at one end of the junction differs from germline and may be a read error. The chain links TRBV27 to TRBJ2-2; tentatively, D is TRBD1 (5 bases). This CDR3 is built from 16 residues. Germline CDR1 is MNHEY and CDR2 is SMNVEV (reference sequence). CDR3 sequence reads: CARSLSPGWGEVELFF. DNA of the CDR3: TGTGCCCGCAGTTTATCCCCGGGCTGGGGCGAAGTGGAGCTGTTTTTT.

The J gene is TRBJ1-6, the V gene TRBV11-2, with 10 bases that match TRBD1. Germline values: CDR1 SGHAT, CDR2 FQNNGV. The CDR3 loop spans 18 amino acids. The ends lost 0 bases at V and 8 bases at J; junction bases unmatched: 10. CDR3 in amino acids: CASSLDEGWTGGDSPLHF. In DNA, the CDR3 is TGTGCCAGCAGCTTAGATGAAGGGTGGACAGGGGGAGATTCACCCCTCCACTTT.

The rearrangement uses TRBV6-1 and TRBJ1-5; 8 bases map to TRBD1. The germline gives CDR1 MNHNS, CDR2 SASEGT. V was clipped by 6 bases and J by 5 bases; unmatched bases: 9. The CDR3 spans 15 residues. The CDR3 region has the DNA TGTGCCAGCAGAGACACAGGGGGTCGAGATCAGCCCCAGCATTTT. This translates into CASRDTGGRDQPQHF.

The rearrangement links TRBV7-6 to TRBJ2-7; D is ambiguous. Germline values: CDR1 SGHVS, CDR2 FNYEAQ. V was pared by 2 bases and J by 4 bases, with 12 bases between. This CDR3 is 14 amino acids long. CDR3 in amino acids: CASSLTRLGYEQYF. DNA for the CDR3: TGTGCCAGCAGCTTAACCAGGCTTGGGTACGAGCAGTACTTC.

V gene TRBV28 combines with J gene TRBJ1-1, with 7 bases matching TRBD1. This CDR3 has 16 residues. The trim removed 7 bases at V and 1 base at J, leaving 12 bases unmatched. Germline lookup yields CDR1 MDHEN and CDR2 SYDVKM. The CDR3 spells CASKSSRRGKNTEAFF. For the CDR3, the DNA is TGTGCCAGCAAATCGTCGCGCAGGGGGAAGAACACTGAAGCTTTCTTT.

A note on this clonotype: A junction boundary mismatches the germline segment, possibly from a read error. The V and J genes are TRBV7-2 and TRBJ2-1, with D unresolved. The germline gives CDR1 SGHTA, CDR2 FQGNSA. There are 19 residues in the CDR3. CDR3 nucleotides: TGTGCCAGCAGCTTAGTAGTGGACCCAGAAAGCCGACATTACAATGAGGAGTTCTTC. Translation: CASSLVVDPESRHYNEEFF.

V gene TRBV7-8 combines with J gene TRBJ2-1; D is unresolved. This CDR3 region has 13 residues. Trimming shortened V by 1 base and J by 3 bases, and 4 bases separated the two germline ends. Germline CDR1 and CDR2: SGHVS and FQNEAQ. The CDR3 DNA reads as TGTGCCAGCAGCTTAGAGGACTACAATGAGCAGTTCTTC. Residues: CASSLEDYNEQFF. The entire variable domain, with the rest obtained from reference TRBV7-8 and TRBJ2-1, is as follows: GAGVSQSPRYKVAKRGQDVALRCDPISGHVSLFWYQQALGQGPEFLTYFQNEAQLDKSGLPSDRFFAERPEGSVSTLKIQRTQQEDSAVYLCASSLEDYNEQFFGPGTRLTVL.

With regard to this clonotype: This could be a read error, since a much larger clone is one nucleotide away. The V and J genes are TRBV7-2 and TRBJ2-1; weak D call: TRBD2 (6 bases). The CDR3 length is 15 residues. CDR1 and CDR2 (germline): SGHTA, FQGNSA. Trimming took off 1 base at V and 8 bases at J, with 15 bases between the two ends. The CDR3, as DNA: TGTGCCAGCAGCTTAGGGGCTAGCGTGAGCGATGAGCAGTTCTTC. Residues: CASSLGASVSDEQFF.